The 21 T cell receptor beta chains presented below share a single source sample, sequenced in a study of T cells in localized non-small cell lung cancer. Method: immunoSEQ multiplex PCR; TCRdb's copy keeps in-frame clones and lacks some. The sample includes 50,000 or so clones, around four fifths seen only once; the top ten take 20%. Material: peripheral blood, obtained before any cancer treatment. The receptors were gathered from a female donor over 55 with stage II squamous cell lung carcinoma.

This clone was found once. The gene calls are TRBV27 and TRBJ2-3, with D unclear. CDR3 length: 13 amino acids. V was clipped by 3 bases and J by 3 bases, with 7 bases between them. Germline CDR1 reads MNHEY; CDR2 reads SMNVEV (reference sequence). The CDR3 coding sequence is TGTGCCAGCAGTTTCGGACGGACAGATACGCAGTATTTT. Translation: CASSFGRTDTQYF.

The genes are TRBV9 and TRBJ2-2; no reliable D call. The V gene lost 4 bases and the J gene lost 1 base, with 8 bases spanning the gap. CDR3 length: 14 residues. Looked up from germline, CDR1 is SGDLS and CDR2 is YYNGEE. CDR3 sequence: CASSQDVNTGELFF. CDR3 nucleotide sequence: TGTGCCAGCAGCCAGGACGTGAACACCGGGGAGCTGTTTTTT.

The chain employs TRBV7-6 and TRBJ1-6; 7 bases agree with TRBD1. CDR1 is SGHVS, CDR2 FNYEAQ, per germline. This CDR3 spans 14 amino acids. With 7 bases clipped from V and 6 bases from J, the junction kept 6 bases outside the gene matches. DNA for the CDR3: TGTGCCAGCACCCAAGGGGGCTCTAATTCACCCCTCCACTTT. Protein: CASTQGGSNSPLHF.

The chain combines TRBV6-1 with TRBJ2-1; D might be TRBD2 (5 bases). The germline gives CDR1 MNHNS, CDR2 SASEGT. V gave up 4 bases and J gave up 7 bases, with 17 bases separating them. The length of the CDR3 is 15 residues. The CDR3 bases are TGTGCCAGCAGTGGGCGACGGTCCGGGATAAATGAGCAGTTCTTC. It codes for CASSGRRSGINEQFF.

The gene calls are TRBV6-1 and TRBJ1-2; TRBD1 agrees at 8 bases. The V gene end was trimmed by 5 bases and the J gene end by 5 bases; junction bases not matched to a gene: 4. Germline CDR1 is MNHNS and CDR2 is SASEGT. This CDR3 is built from 13 residues. CDR3 DNA: TGTGCCAGCAGTCCACAGGGGGAGTATGGCTACACCTTC. It encodes CASSPQGEYGYTF.

This CDR3 reads CASSPGRFTDTQYF. CDR3 DNA sequence: TGCGCCAGCAGCCCGGGACGGTTCACAGATACGCAGTATTTT. V gene TRBV5-1 combines with J gene TRBJ2-3; perhaps D is TRBD1 or TRBD2 (5 bases each). The CDR3 runs 14 residues. Germline CDR1 and CDR2: SGHRS and YFSETQ. The V and J ends lost 4 bases and 2 bases respectively, with 11 bases between them.

V gene TRBV14 combines with J gene TRBJ2-7; D is ambiguous. Germline lookup yields CDR1 SGHDN and CDR2 FVKESK. V was trimmed by 0 bases and J by 4 bases, leaving 10 bases between them. The CDR3 totals 14 residues. The chain's CDR3 is CASSQERLGYEQYF. In DNA, the CDR3 is TGTGCCAGCAGCCAAGAAAGGTTGGGTTACGAGCAGTACTTC.

This chain joins TRBV5-1 and TRBJ2-3; D may match TRBD1 or TRBD2 (5 bases each). Germline CDR1 is SGHRS and CDR2 is YFSETQ. CDR3 length equals 13 residues. V lost 0 bases to trimming and J lost 9 bases, with 11 bases between them. CDR3 region: CASSLDQRDTQYF. CDR3 nucleotide sequence: TGCGCCAGCAGCTTGGACCAACGGGACACGCAGTATTTT. The full variable domain, rest sourced from reference TRBV5-1 and TRBJ2-3, is KAGVTQTPRYLIKTRGQQVTLSCSPISGHRSVSWYQQTPGQGLQFLFEYFSETQRNKGNFPGRFSGRQFSNSRSEMNVSTLELGDSALYLCASSLDQRDTQYFGPGTRLTVL.

This chain joins TRBV7-2 and TRBJ2-5, with 9 bases aligning to TRBD2. V dropped 4 bases and J dropped 2; count of bases not matched to a gene: 8. Germline V gives CDR1 SGHTA, CDR2 FQGNSA. The CDR3 is 16 residues long. The chain's CDR3 is CASSSYRAGGQETQYF. As DNA, the CDR3 is TGTGCCAGCAGCTCTTACCGAGCGGGGGGACAAGAGACCCAGTACTTC.

The chain uses TRBV5-5 and TRBJ2-7; no clear D. Trimming shortened V by 4 bases and J by 2 bases, and 16 bases separated the two germline ends. CDR3 length equals 15 residues. Germline V gene data show CDR1 as SGHKS and CDR2 as YYEKEE (reference sequence). The CDR3 sequence: CASSRMPDGAYEQYF. The CDR3 bases are TGTGCCAGCAGCCGTATGCCTGACGGAGCCTACGAGCAGTACTTC. Looking up the rest from reference TRBV5-5 and TRBJ2-7 gives the full variable domain: DAGVTQSPTHLIKTRGQQVTLRCSPISGHKSVSWYQQVLGQGPQFIFQYYEKEERGRGNFPDRFSARQFPNYSSELNVNALLLGDSALYLCASSRMPDGAYEQYFGPGTRLTVT.

This clone appeared a few times. The gene calls are TRBV5-6 and TRBJ2-7, with a possible D match to TRBD2 (5 bases). CDR3 size: 14 residues. The germline gives CDR1 SGHDT, CDR2 YYEEEE. V lost 1 base to trimming and J lost 3 bases, with 11 bases between them. The CDR3 is CASSLWGAGYEQYF. In DNA form, the CDR3 reads TGTGCCAGCAGCTTGTGGGGAGCTGGCTACGAGCAGTACTTC.

This chain links TRBV10-3 with TRBJ1-2, with D hard to call. V was pared by 4 bases and J by 6 bases, with 12 bases between. The CDR3 runs 13 residues. Germline assignment: CDR1 ENHRY and CDR2 SYGVKD. The CDR3 is CAISASQGNGYTF. CDR3 bases: TGTGCCATCAGTGCATCACAAGGAAATGGCTACACCTTC.

Regarding this clone: Germline and junction disagree at one end, which may indicate a read error. The chain has TRBV7-7 and TRBJ2-2; D is perhaps TRBD2 (5 bases). Germline assignment: CDR1 SSHAT and CDR2 FNYEAQ (reference sequence). CDR3 length: 14 residues. CDR3 sequence reads: CASSAGKNTGELFF. Written as DNA, the CDR3 is TGTGCTAGCAGCGCCGGGAAGAACACCGGGGAGCTGTTTTTT.

V usage is TRBV5-6 and J usage is TRBJ1-1, with 8 nucleotides matching TRBD1. This CDR3 comprises 14 residues. Unmatched junction bases numbered 7, after V lost 4 bases and J lost 5 bases. Germline values: CDR1 SGHDT, CDR2 YYEEEE. The CDR3 DNA reads TGTGCCAGCAGCAAACGCACAGGGGGAACTGAAGCTTTCTTT. Translating gives CASSKRTGGTEAFF.

This clone was observed a few times. CDR3 in amino acids: CSVELGNTGEKLFF. CDR3 sequence (DNA): TGCAGCGTTGAGTTGGGGAACACGGGGGAAAAACTGTTTTTT. This sequence joins TRBV29-1 and TRBJ1-4; no firm D call. V lost 3 bases, J lost 8 bases, and 16 bases lay in between. From germline, CDR1 is SQVTM and CDR2 ANQGSEA. This CDR3 has 14 amino acids.

This clone occurred a few times. V usage is TRBV6-6 and J usage is TRBJ1-2, with unresolved D. Trimming left V 6 bases short and J 4 bases short, with 12 bases between. The length of the CDR3 is 13 residues. The germline V gene has CDR1 MNHNY and CDR2 SVGAGI (reference sequence). CDR3 in amino acids: CASSLRDGYGYTF. The CDR3 bases are TGTGCCAGCAGCCTACGAGACGGCTATGGCTACACCTTC.

V is TRBV6-4 and J is TRBJ1-4; 9 bases align to TRBD1. Germline CDR1 is MRHNA and CDR2 is SNTAGT. CDR3 length equals 13 residues. The V gene end was trimmed by 6 bases and the J gene end by 8 bases; junction bases not matched to a gene: 4. CDR3 amino acids: CASRDRGNEKLFF. CDR3 DNA sequence: TGTGCCAGCAGGGACAGGGGAAACGAAAAACTGTTTTTT.

The CDR3: CASSLVLDTEAFF. CDR3 DNA sequence: TGTGCCAGCAGCTTAGTACTCGACACTGAAGCTTTCTTT. This chain connects TRBV7-2 to TRBJ1-1; D unresolved. The CDR3 sequence is 13 residues long. Germline V gene sequence: CDR1 SGHTA, CDR2 FQGNSA. V lost 1 base to trimming and J lost 3 bases, with 6 bases between them.

The chain recombines TRBV27 with TRBJ2-3, with D hard to call. CDR1 is MNHEY, CDR2 SMNVEV, per germline (reference sequence). This CDR3 has 14 residues. Trimming took off 4 bases at V and 0 bases at J, with 8 bases between the two ends. The CDR3, as DNA: TGTGCCAGCAGTTCGTTCGTTAGCACAGATACGCAGTATTTT. Translating it yields CASSSFVSTDTQYF.

J is TRBJ2-7 and V is TRBV5-1; 11 nucleotides align to TRBD2. From germline, CDR1 is SGHRS and CDR2 YFSETQ. V dropped 0 bases and J dropped 1; count of bases not matched to a gene: 0. The CDR3 totals 15 residues. Written as DNA, the CDR3 is TGCGCCAGCAGCTTGGTAGCGGGGGGGTCCTACGAGCAGTACTTC. Protein product: CASSLVAGGSYEQYF.

The chain joins TRBV30 to TRBJ1-4, with D perhaps TRBD1 (6 bases). V was shortened by 8 bases and J by 8 bases, with 15 bases between the two germline ends. CDR3 length equals 12 residues. Looked up from germline, CDR1 is GTSNPN and CDR2 is SVGIG (reference sequence). The CDR3: CAGQGRGEKLFF. The CDR3 nucleotides read TGTGCCGGCCAAGGCAGGGGCGAAAAACTGTTTTTT.